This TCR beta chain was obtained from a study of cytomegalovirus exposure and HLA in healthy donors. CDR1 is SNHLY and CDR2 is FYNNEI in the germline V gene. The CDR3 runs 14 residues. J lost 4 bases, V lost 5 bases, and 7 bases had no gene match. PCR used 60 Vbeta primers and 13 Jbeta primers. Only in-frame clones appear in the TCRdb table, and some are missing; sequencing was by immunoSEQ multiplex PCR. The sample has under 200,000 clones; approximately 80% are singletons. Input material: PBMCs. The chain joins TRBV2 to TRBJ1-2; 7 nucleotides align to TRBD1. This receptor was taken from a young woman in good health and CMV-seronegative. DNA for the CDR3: TGTGCCAGCAGTTACCGGGACAGCCTCTATGGCTACACCTTC. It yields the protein CASSYRDSLYGYTF. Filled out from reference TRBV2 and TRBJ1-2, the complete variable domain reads EPEVTQTPSHQVTQMGQEVILRCVPISNHLYFYWYRQILGQKVEFLVSFYNNEISEKSEIFDDQFSVERPDGSNFTLKIRSTKLEDSAMYFCASSYRDSLYGYTFGSGTRLTVV.